This T cell receptor (beta chain) was recovered during a study of T cell responses to AZD1222 COVID-19 vaccine. Study-level information: Second-dose schedules of about 4 or about 12 weeks were combined.

TCRdb's copy holds only in-frame clones and misses some; the assay was immunoSEQ multiplex PCR. The data show about 57,000 clones, 65% to 90% seen once. V dropped 4 bases and J dropped 4; count of bases not matched to a gene: 3. The CDR3 has 13 residues. The sequence came from an adult in good health. V usage is TRBV23-1 and J usage is TRBJ1-2, with 7 bases aligning to TRBD1. TRBV23-1 is recorded as an ORF, its role being uncertain. Source: peripheral blood, taken on day 0 of AZD1222 vaccination. The CDR3: CASSRGTVYGYTF. The DNA for the CDR3 is TGCGCCAGCAGTCGGGGGACAGTCTATGGCTACACCTTC.